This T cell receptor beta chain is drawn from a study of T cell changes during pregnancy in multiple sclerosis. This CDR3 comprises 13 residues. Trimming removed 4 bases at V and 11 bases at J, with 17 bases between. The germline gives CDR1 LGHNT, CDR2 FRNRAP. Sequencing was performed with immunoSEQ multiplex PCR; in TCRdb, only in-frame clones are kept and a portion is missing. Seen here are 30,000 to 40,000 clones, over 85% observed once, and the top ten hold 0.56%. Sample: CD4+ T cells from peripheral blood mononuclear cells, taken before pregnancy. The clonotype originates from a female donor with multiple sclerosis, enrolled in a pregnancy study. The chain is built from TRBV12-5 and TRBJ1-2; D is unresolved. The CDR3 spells CASGSLNPGAYTF. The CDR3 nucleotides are TGTGCTAGTGGTTCACTCAACCCCGGAGCTTACACCTTC.